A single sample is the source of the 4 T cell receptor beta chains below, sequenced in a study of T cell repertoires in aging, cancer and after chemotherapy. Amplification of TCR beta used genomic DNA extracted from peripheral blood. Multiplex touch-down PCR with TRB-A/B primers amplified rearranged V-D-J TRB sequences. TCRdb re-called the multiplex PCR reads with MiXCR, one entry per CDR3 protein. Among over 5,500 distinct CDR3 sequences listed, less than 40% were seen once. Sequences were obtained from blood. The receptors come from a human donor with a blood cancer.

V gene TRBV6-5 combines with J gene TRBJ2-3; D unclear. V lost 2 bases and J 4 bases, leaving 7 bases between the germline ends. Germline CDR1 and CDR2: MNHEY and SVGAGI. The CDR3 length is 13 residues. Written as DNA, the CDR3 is TGTGCCAGCAGTTACGCTGGGGCAGATACGCAGTATTTT. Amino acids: CASSYAGADTQYF.

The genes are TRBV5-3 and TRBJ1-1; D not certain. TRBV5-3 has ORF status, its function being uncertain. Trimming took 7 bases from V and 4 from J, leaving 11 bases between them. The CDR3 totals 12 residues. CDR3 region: CARPPEGTEAFF. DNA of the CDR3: TGTGCCAGACCCCCCGAGGGCACTGAAGCTTTCTTT.

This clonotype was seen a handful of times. CDR3 amino acids: CASSFGQVANYGYTF. The CDR3 bases are TGTGCCAGCAGCTTCGGACAGGTAGCTAACTATGGCTACACCTTC. V is TRBV11-2 and J is TRBJ1-2; TRBD1 matches at 7 bases. The CDR3 consists of 15 residues. V lost 3 bases and J lost 0; bases outside the gene matches: 4. Germline V CDR1 and CDR2: SGHAT, FQNNGV.

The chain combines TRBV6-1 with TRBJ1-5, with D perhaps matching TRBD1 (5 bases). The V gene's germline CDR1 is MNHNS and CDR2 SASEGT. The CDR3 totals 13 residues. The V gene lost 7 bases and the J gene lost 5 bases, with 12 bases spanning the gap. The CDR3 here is CASKQGVDQPQHF. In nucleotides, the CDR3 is TGTGCCAGCAAGCAGGGTGTCGATCAGCCCCAGCATTTT.